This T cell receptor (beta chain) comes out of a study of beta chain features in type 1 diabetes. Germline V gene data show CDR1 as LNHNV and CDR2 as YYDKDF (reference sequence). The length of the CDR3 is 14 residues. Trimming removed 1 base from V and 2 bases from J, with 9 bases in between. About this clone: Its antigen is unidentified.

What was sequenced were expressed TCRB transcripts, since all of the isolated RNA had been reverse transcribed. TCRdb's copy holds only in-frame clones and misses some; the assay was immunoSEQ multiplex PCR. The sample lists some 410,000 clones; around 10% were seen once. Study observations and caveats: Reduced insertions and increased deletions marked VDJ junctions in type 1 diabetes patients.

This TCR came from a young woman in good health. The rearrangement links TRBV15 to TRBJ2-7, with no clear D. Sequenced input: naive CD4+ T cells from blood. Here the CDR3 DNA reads TGTGCCACCAGCAGAGTGCAAGGAACCTACGAGCAGTACGTC. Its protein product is CATSRVQGTYEQYV.